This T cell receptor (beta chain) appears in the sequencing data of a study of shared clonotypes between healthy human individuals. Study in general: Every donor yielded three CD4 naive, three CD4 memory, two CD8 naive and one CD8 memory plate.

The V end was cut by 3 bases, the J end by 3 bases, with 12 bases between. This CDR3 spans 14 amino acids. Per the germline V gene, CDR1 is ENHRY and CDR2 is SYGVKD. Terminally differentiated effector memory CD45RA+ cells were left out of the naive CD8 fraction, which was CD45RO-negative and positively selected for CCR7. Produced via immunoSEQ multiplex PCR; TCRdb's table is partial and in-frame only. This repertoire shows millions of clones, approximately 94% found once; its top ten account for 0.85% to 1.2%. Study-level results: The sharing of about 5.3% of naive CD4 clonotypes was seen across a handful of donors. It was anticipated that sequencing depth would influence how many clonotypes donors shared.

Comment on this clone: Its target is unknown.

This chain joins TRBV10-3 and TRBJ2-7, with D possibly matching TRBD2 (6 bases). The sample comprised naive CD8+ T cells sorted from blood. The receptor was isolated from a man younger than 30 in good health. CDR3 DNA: TGTGCCATCAGTGATTCGGCCGGGAGCTACGAGCAGTACTTC. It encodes CAISDSAGSYEQYF.